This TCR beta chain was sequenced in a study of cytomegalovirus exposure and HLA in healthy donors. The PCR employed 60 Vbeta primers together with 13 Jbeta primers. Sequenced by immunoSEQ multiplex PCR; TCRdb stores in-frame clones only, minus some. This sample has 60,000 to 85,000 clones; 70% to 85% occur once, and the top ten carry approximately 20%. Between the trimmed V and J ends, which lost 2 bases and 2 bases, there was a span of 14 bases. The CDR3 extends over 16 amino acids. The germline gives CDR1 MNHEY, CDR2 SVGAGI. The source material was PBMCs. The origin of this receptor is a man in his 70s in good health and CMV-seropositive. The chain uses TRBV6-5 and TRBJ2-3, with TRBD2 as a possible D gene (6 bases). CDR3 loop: CASSYSGLAPTDTQYF. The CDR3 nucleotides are TGTGCCAGCAGTTACAGCGGGCTAGCACCCACAGATACGCAGTATTTT.